The entry below describes one T cell receptor beta chain. This clonotype was seen a handful of times. Its specific antigen is unknown. There are no base qualities to consult, and no much larger clone falls within one base. For CDR1 and CDR2, the germline V gene lists SGHRS and YFSETQ. Its CDR3 holds 15 amino acids, cysteine through phenylalanine. The read is trimmed to its CDR3 DNA, 45 bases read in frame from base 1. From V the trimming removes 7 bases and from J it removes 4 bases, while the gene matches leave 11 bases of the junction unaccounted for. These data come from a study of identical twins (dated by TCRdb to 2016 to 2017). In terms of the full investigation: The study deep-sequenced TCR alpha and beta repertoires from monozygotic twins, unrelated adults of various ages and cord blood to test whether fetal clonotypes persist. To rule out contamination, the twin experiments were replicated at different times with different library preparation protocols.

Results the study describes overall, beyond this receptor: Invariant T cells such as MAIT and iNKT could partly confound zero-insertion analyses, though diverse VJ usage argued against this for most clonotypes. Recombination models systematically underestimated out-of-frame TCR alpha sharing in monozygotic twins but agreed with sharing between unrelated individuals. Abundant cord blood beta clonotypes carried fewer insertions; young adult naive repertoires showed a weaker similar trend, while memory repertoires showed none. Compared with coincidental sharing between unrelated individuals, out-of-frame TCR alpha sequences shared between twins showed an excess of sequences with low generation probability. Conclusions relied on cross-sectional statistical analysis, since the same donors could not be followed over many years. Excess twin sharing in beta out-of-frame sequences was weaker because fewer shared sequences lowered the signal-to-noise ratio.

All donors were healthy Caucasians. The twin cohort comprised three pairs of female monozygotic twins, all aged roughly 18 to 29 years. Positive isolation kits from Invitrogen were used to isolate the CD4+ and CD8+ T cell populations. Library prep was done by 5' RACE. Data came from an Illumina HiSeq 2000. Template switching added a universal primer binding site, and the final cDNA carried a unique molecular identifier that allowed TCR cDNA molecules to be counted accurately. Specific primers in the conserved constant-segment region were used to synthesize first-strand cDNA for TCR alpha and beta chains. To control for contamination, every cDNA library was double barcoded, receiving both a SMART-Mk sample barcode and Illumina barcodes. TruSeq adapter sequences and Illumina sample barcodes were added in two successive PCR steps. The Illumina HiSeq platform was used with custom primers to sequence TCR alpha and beta cDNA libraries. In the paper's pipeline: MiGEC processed the raw reads to extract unique molecular identifiers, while MiXCR was used to determine the CDR3 positions. Recombination models were inferred per individual with the repgenHMM and IGoR tools using an EM algorithm. The analysis of shared clonotypes was done with the tcR package in R, with sharing normalized by the product of cloneset sizes. Out-of-frame nonproductive sequences were analyzed to study raw recombination free of thymic and clonal selection effects. TCRdb reprocessed the public reads (quality trimming at Q25 with fastp, clone calling with MiXCR) and kept in-frame beta chains. Every entry covers one CDR3 protein and lists the most common genes and DNA from its rows. TCRdb, rather than the study authors, made the V and J calls. The sample table lists about 530,000 distinct CDR3 sequences, about a fifth of them with a count of one. The ten largest account for approximately 0.49% of the sample.

These same records also appear under a second study, on yellow fever vaccine responses in identical twins. Reported in the second study: The authors reported that the T cell response to vaccination in identical twins appeared partly convergent and partly personalized. In identical twins, the study followed T cell clones that responded to the vaccine with precision.

This chain is built from TRBV5-1 and TRBJ2-1; 7 middle bases align to TRBD1. Material for sequencing was CD4+ T cells sorted from blood. The receptor comes from a woman under 30 in good health. Here the CDR3 is given as CASSPGDRNYNEQFF. The sequenced DNA: TGCGCCAGCTCCCCCGGGGACAGAAATTACAATGAGCAGTTCTTC.